Below, 17 T cell receptor beta chains from the same sample are listed, as sequenced in a study of CD8 T cells in Susac syndrome. 0.5 to 1 ug RNA was reverse transcribed with random hexamers. Via MiXCR, TCRdb re-called the immunoSEQ multiplex PCR reads, giving one row per CDR3 protein. The sample includes some 140,000 distinct CDR3 sequences, over 90% seen only once; the top ten take about 0.18%. Sequencing input: CD8+ T cells from PBMCs. The receptors were gathered from a human donor with Susac syndrome.

V gene TRBV20-1 combines with J gene TRBJ2-3, with unresolved D. From germline, CDR1 is DFQATT and CDR2 SNEGSKA (reference sequence). The CDR3 spans 16 residues. V gave up 0 bases and J gave up 0 bases, with 13 bases separating them. CDR3 sequence (DNA): TGCAGTGCTAGAGATGGAAGGCTTTCTAGCACAGATACGCAGTATTTT. It codes for CSARDGRLSSTDTQYF.

J is TRBJ1-1 and V is TRBV20-1; D might be TRBD1 (5 bases). Germline lookup yields CDR1 DFQATT and CDR2 SNEGSKA (reference sequence). The germline V and J ends were trimmed by 3 bases and 6 bases, with 17 bases remaining between them. The CDR3 spans 14 residues. The CDR3 DNA follows: TGCAGTGCTAGCCAAACGGGGGGTTATGCTGAAGCTTTCTTT. Its protein product is CSASQTGGYAEAFF.

The chain combines TRBV9 with TRBJ1-3; 7 positions agree with TRBD1. The germline V gene encodes CDR1 SGDLS and CDR2 YYNGEE. The V and J ends lost 3 bases and 0 bases, in that order; junction bases with no gene match: 9. This CDR3 is built from 17 residues. The DNA of the CDR3 is TGTGCCAGCAGCGCTTTTATTGGGGACAGCTCTGGAAACACCATATATTTT. This translates into CASSAFIGDSSGNTIYF.

The V and J genes are TRBV9 and TRBJ1-5, with D unclear. The CDR3 runs to 14 residues. Germline CDR1 and CDR2: SGDLS and YYNGEE. Trimming left V 4 bases short and J 6 bases short, with 14 bases between. Here the CDR3 reads CASSPGDVGQPQHF. CDR3 coding DNA: TGTGCCAGCAGCCCCGGGGATGTGGGTCAGCCCCAGCATTTT.

The V and J genes are TRBV12-3 or TRBV12-4 and TRBJ1-2, with no clear D. This CDR3 has 16 amino acids. V was shortened by 4 bases and J by 0 bases, with 15 bases between the two germline ends. CDR3 sequence reads: CASSSWLSGSNYGYTF. CDR3 sequence (DNA): TGTGCCAGCAGTTCGTGGCTCTCGGGTTCTAACTATGGCTACACCTTC.

The chain links TRBV28 to TRBJ2-7, with 8 positions matching TRBD2. The germline V gene encodes CDR1 MDHEN and CDR2 SYDVKM. The CDR3 contains 14 residues. After removal of 2 bases from V and 4 bases from J, the junction contained 4 bases not matched to a gene. Written as DNA, the CDR3 is TGTGCCAGCAGTTTACCGGGAGGGGTGTACGAGCAGTACTTC. As protein: CASSLPGGVYEQYF. Supplemented by reference TRBV28 and TRBJ2-7, the full variable domain reads DVKVTQSSRYLVKRTGEKVFLECVQDMDHENMFWYRQDPGLGLRLIYFSYDVKMKEKGDIPEGYSVSREKKERFSLILESASTNQTSMYLCASSLPGGVYEQYFGPGTRLTVT.

This chain links TRBV20-1 with TRBJ1-2; 7 nucleotides match TRBD1. The CDR3 length is 14 residues. J lost 3 bases, V lost 5 bases, and 9 bases had no gene match. From germline, CDR1 is DFQATT and CDR2 SNEGSKA (reference sequence). The CDR3 sequence is CSAPDREGYYGYTF. In DNA form, the CDR3 reads TGCAGTGCTCCAGACAGGGAGGGCTACTATGGCTACACCTTC.

The chain joins TRBV27 to TRBJ1-1; 7 bases align to TRBD1. Trimming at V came to 8 bases and at J to 2 bases, leaving 14 bases not matched to a gene. The CDR3 length is 16 residues. Germline V gene sequence: CDR1 MNHEY, CDR2 SMNVEV (reference sequence). This CDR3 reads CASPGRDREKNTEAFF. The CDR3 DNA follows: TGTGCCAGCCCTGGGAGGGACAGAGAAAAAAACACTGAAGCTTTCTTT.

The chain joins TRBV15 to TRBJ2-7, with D unresolved. V lost 8 bases, J lost 0 bases, and 8 bases lay in between. CDR3 length: 12 residues. Germline CDR1 is LNHNV and CDR2 is YYDKDF (reference sequence). CDR3 sequence (DNA): TGTGCCACCCAGGATAGCTCCTACGAGCAGTACTTC. Residues: CATQDSSYEQYF. Drawing the rest from reference TRBV15 and TRBJ2-7, the complete variable domain is DAMVIQNPRYQVTQFGKPVTLSCSQTLNHNVMYWYQQKSSQAPKLLFHYYDKDFNNEADTPDNFQSRRPNTSFCFLDIRSPGLGDTAMYLCATQDSSYEQYFGPGTRLTVT.

This chain joins TRBV5-1 and TRBJ2-5; 7 nucleotides agree with TRBD1. This CDR3 comprises 17 residues. Germline CDR1 and CDR2: SGHRS and YFSETQ. Trimming removed 1 base from V and 0 bases from J; junction bases left unmatched: 9. CDR3 coding DNA: TGCGCCAGCAGCTTGCTCTGGGACAGCGACTACCAAGAGACCCAGTACTTC. Translating gives CASSLLWDSDYQETQYF.

This chain uses TRBV4-1 with TRBJ2-7; TRBD2 aligns across 10 bases. Germline V gene lookup returns CDR1 MGHRA and CDR2 YSYEKL. This CDR3 is built from 16 residues. V gave up 1 base and J gave up 6 bases; unmatched junction bases: 9. The CDR3 DNA reads as TGCGCCAGCAGCCAAGGGACTAGCGGACTCTATGCCGAGCAGTACTTC. It is translated as CASSQGTSGLYAEQYF.

The chain links TRBV27 to TRBJ1-5, with D possibly TRBD1 on 5 matching bases. The CDR3 covers 13 residues. V lost 3 bases and J lost 8, with 11 bases in between. Germline values: CDR1 MNHEY, CDR2 SMNVEV (reference sequence). The CDR3 reads CASSFFGGEPQHF. The CDR3 DNA reads TGTGCCAGCAGTTTCTTCGGGGGGGAGCCCCAGCATTTT.

V is TRBV11-3 and J is TRBJ2-2, with D possibly TRBD1 on 5 matching bases. V was pared by 7 bases and J by 3 bases, with 15 bases between. CDR3 length equals 15 residues. Germline V gives CDR1 SGHNT, CDR2 YENEEA. This CDR3 reads CASKGSLADTGELFF. The CDR3 nucleotides are TGTGCCAGCAAGGGGTCACTCGCCGACACCGGGGAGCTGTTTTTT. The full variable domain, completed using reference TRBV11-3 and TRBJ2-2, is EAGVVQSPRYKIIEKKQPVAFWCNPISGHNTLYWYLQNLGQGPELLIRYENEEAVDDSQLPKDRFSAERLKGVDSTLKIQPAELGDSAVYLCASKGSLADTGELFFGEGSRLTVL.

V and J are TRBV2 and TRBJ2-7; unclear D gene. The CDR3 consists of 13 residues. The V end lost 2 bases, the J end lost 4 bases, and 9 bases lay between the germline ends. Per germline, CDR1 SNHLY and CDR2 FYNNEI. The CDR3 here is CASSERVEYEQYF. For the CDR3, the DNA is TGTGCCAGCAGTGAAAGGGTCGAGTACGAGCAGTACTTC.

This sequence joins TRBV7-2 and TRBJ2-3, with TRBD2 matching 9 bases. The CDR3 contains 19 residues. Germline CDR1 SGHTA, CDR2 FQGNSA. The ends lost 2 bases at V and 5 bases at J; junction bases unmatched: 17. The CDR3 DNA reads TGTGCCAGCAGCTTATTACCAACGACTGGGCTAGCGGGATTAGATACGCAGTATTTT. Amino acid sequence: CASSLLPTTGLAGLDTQYF. The full variable domain, rest sourced from reference TRBV7-2 and TRBJ2-3, is GAGVSQSPSNKVTEKGKDVELRCDPISGHTALYWYRQSLGQGLEFLIYFQGNSAPDKSGLPSDRFSAERTGGSVSTLTIQRTQQEDSAVYLCASSLLPTTGLAGLDTQYFGPGTRLTVL.

The chain carries TRBV7-6 and TRBJ1-4; tentatively, D is TRBD1 (6 bases). Germline V gene data show CDR1 as SGHVS and CDR2 as FNYEAQ. The CDR3 sequence is 17 residues long. V lost 6 bases, J lost 3 bases, and 20 bases lay in between. For the CDR3, the DNA is TGTGCCAGCAGTATTAACCCCACAGGGTTGGCTAATGAAAAACTGTTTTTT. It translates to CASSINPTGLANEKLFF.

This sequence joins TRBV3-1 and TRBJ2-1, with D uncertain. Germline V gives CDR1 LGHDT, CDR2 YNNKEL (reference sequence). Trimming removed 4 bases at V and 10 bases at J, with 8 bases between. This CDR3 has 11 amino acids. CDR3 residues: CASSPGWEQFF. Written as DNA, the CDR3 is TGTGCCAGCAGCCCCGGTTGGGAGCAGTTCTTC.